Listed below are T cell receptor beta chains from one sample, sequenced in a study of cytomegalovirus exposure and HLA in healthy donors. Repertoires were generated with immunoSEQ multiplex PCR, while TCRdb's copy carries only in-frame clones and drops some. This table has just over 95,000 clones, about four fifths appearing once. The sequencing sample was made of PBMCs. These receptor sequences come from a human donor in good health. The CDR3 runs from the conserved cysteine through the conserved F or W. The D gene is left open where the match is weak. Only part of the rows carry a size: once, few, many, or a class if the clone is expanded.

CDR3aa: CASSSGQISYGYTF
CDR3nt: TGTGCCAGCAGCTCGGGACAGATCTCCTATGGCTACACCTTC
v_gene: TRBV5-6
abundance: once
d_gene: TRBD1
j_gene: TRBJ1-2

CDR3aa: CAISDLGGEASYEQYF
CDR3nt: TGTGCCATCAGTGACCTAGGAGGGGAGGCTTCCTACGAGCAGTACTTC
v_gene: TRBV10-3
abundance: NA
d_gene: NA
j_gene: TRBJ2-7

CDR3aa: CASSLAGGGGYEQYF
CDR3nt: TGTGCCAGCAGCTTGGCGGGCGGGGGCGGCTACGAGCAGTACTTC
v_gene: TRBV5-4
abundance: NA
d_gene: NA
j_gene: TRBJ2-7

CDR3aa: CASSSDSHSYEQYF
CDR3nt: TGCGCCAGCAGCTCGGACAGTCACTCCTACGAGCAGTACTTC
v_gene: TRBV5-1
abundance: few
d_gene: NA
j_gene: TRBJ2-7

CDR3aa: CASYTSHFSGRAGNEQFF
CDR3nt: TGTGCCAGCTACACCTCGCACTTTAGCGGGAGGGCGGGCAATGAGCAGTTCTTC
v_gene: TRBV5-6
abundance: NA
d_gene: TRBD2
j_gene: TRBJ2-1

CDR3aa: CASSLDRTYEQYF
CDR3nt: TGCGCCAGCAGCTTGGATCGAACATACGAGCAGTACTTC
v_gene: TRBV5-1
abundance: once
d_gene: NA
j_gene: TRBJ2-7

CDR3aa: CASSRSSGSSGDEQFF
CDR3nt: TGTGCCAGCAGCCGCAGTAGCGGGTCCTCCGGCGATGAGCAGTTCTTC
v_gene: TRBV9
abundance: NA
d_gene: TRBD2
j_gene: TRBJ2-1

CDR3aa: CASSERVGDRSYEQYF
CDR3nt: TGTGCCAGCAGTGAAAGGGTGGGGGACAGATCCTACGAGCAGTACTTC
v_gene: TRBV6-1
abundance: NA
d_gene: TRBD1
j_gene: TRBJ2-7

CDR3aa: CASSQAASLTGELFF
CDR3nt: TGCGCCAGCAGCCAGGCAGCTAGCCTCACCGGGGAGCTGTTTTTT
v_gene: TRBV4-3
abundance: many
d_gene: NA
j_gene: TRBJ2-2

CDR3aa: CASSVEGNTIYF
CDR3nt: TGTGCCAGCAGTGTCGAGGGAAACACCATATATTTT
v_gene: TRBV2
abundance: NA
d_gene: NA
j_gene: TRBJ1-3

CDR3aa: CASSKGTGDQNYGYTF
CDR3nt: TGTGCCAGCTCCAAAGGGACAGGGGATCAAAACTATGGCTACACCTTC
v_gene: TRBV18
abundance: NA
d_gene: TRBD1
j_gene: TRBJ1-2

CDR3aa: CASSKLGQGIHTGELFF
CDR3nt: TGTGCCAGTAGTAAACTAGGACAGGGAATCCACACCGGGGAGCTGTTTTTT
v_gene: TRBV19
abundance: NA
d_gene: TRBD1
j_gene: TRBJ2-2

CDR3aa: CASSSFGGGGNQPQHF
CDR3nt: TGTGCCAGCAGCTCCTTTGGGGGAGGGGGCAATCAGCCCCAGCATTTT
v_gene: TRBV5-4
abundance: NA
d_gene: NA
j_gene: TRBJ1-5

CDR3aa: CASTTGTGGVEQYF
CDR3nt: TGTGCCAGCACCACTGGGACAGGGGGCGTCGAGCAGTACTTC
v_gene: TRBV6-5
abundance: few
d_gene: TRBD1
j_gene: TRBJ2-7

CDR3aa: CASSAGQGLANYGYTF
CDR3nt: TGTGCCAGCAGTGCGGGACAGGGGCTAGCTAACTATGGCTACACCTTC
v_gene: TRBV7-9
abundance: NA
d_gene: TRBD1
j_gene: TRBJ1-2

CDR3aa: CASSLAGLGGTDTQYF
CDR3nt: TGTGCCAGCAGCTTAGCGGGACTAGGTGGTACAGATACGCAGTATTTT
v_gene: TRBV7-2
abundance: NA
d_gene: TRBD2
j_gene: TRBJ2-3

CDR3aa: CASSWLRGTEAFF
CDR3nt: TGTGCCAGCAGTTGGCTCAGGGGCACTGAAGCTTTCTTT
v_gene: TRBV27
abundance: NA
d_gene: NA
j_gene: TRBJ1-1

CDR3aa: CASSLMRTDTDTQYF
CDR3nt: TGTGCCAGCAGCTTAATGCGGACAGACACAGATACGCAGTATTTT
v_gene: TRBV7-8
abundance: NA
d_gene: NA
j_gene: TRBJ2-3

CDR3aa: CARTAGANVLTF
CDR3nt: TGTGCCAGGACAGCCGGGGCCAACGTCCTGACTTTC
v_gene: TRBV21-1
abundance: few
d_gene: NA
j_gene: TRBJ2-6

CDR3aa: CASSHRDSWNTEAFF
CDR3nt: TGCGCCAGCAGCCATCGGGACAGCTGGAACACTGAAGCTTTCTTT
v_gene: TRBV4-1
abundance: NA
d_gene: TRBD1
j_gene: TRBJ1-1